Below, 19 T cell receptor beta chains from the same sample are listed, as sequenced in a study of blood T cells in healthy people across ages. Primers used in a second PCR of roughly 7 to 11 cycles were a sample-barcoded 5' primer and a J-beta primer mix. TCRdb re-called the 5' RACE reads with MiXCR, one entry per CDR3 protein. The table has about 680,000 distinct CDR3 sequences, about 52% seen once. The sequencing sample was made of blood. The receptors here all came from a woman aged 55-69 years in good health.

This rearrangement joins TRBV7-2 to TRBJ2-1; a weak D match, TRBD2 (5 bases). The CDR3 is 16 residues long. Germline V gives CDR1 SGHTA, CDR2 FQGNSA. V was clipped by 2 bases and J by 4 bases, with 15 bases between them. The CDR3 nucleotides read TGTGCCAGCAGCTTATTTTGGGAACCGGGATACAATGAGCAGTTCTTC. It codes for CASSLFWEPGYNEQFF.

A few counts support this clonotype. This chain uses TRBV29-1 with TRBJ2-5, with D tentatively TRBD1 (6 bases). Trimming removed 7 bases from V and 5 bases from J, with 26 bases in between. Germline CDR1 is SQVTM and CDR2 is ANQGSEA. CDR3 length equals 16 residues. CDR3 in amino acids: CSARGWTAGVSETQYF. For the CDR3, the DNA is TGCAGCGCCCGGGGATGGACAGCAGGGGTATCGGAGACCCAGTACTTC.

V and J are TRBV7-3 and TRBJ2-3; D is ambiguous. Between the trimmed V and J ends, which lost 0 bases and 3 bases, there was a span of 7 bases. Per germline, CDR1 SGHTA and CDR2 FQGTGA. This CDR3 spans 14 amino acids. The CDR3 region has the DNA TGTGCCAGCAGCTTAACGGACGCAACAGATACGCAGTATTTT. Translating gives CASSLTDATDTQYF.

A single count supports this clonotype. This chain uses TRBV25-1 with TRBJ1-1; perhaps TRBD1 as D (5 bases). V was trimmed by 7 bases and J by 8 bases, leaving 14 bases between them. CDR1 is MGHDK, CDR2 SYGVNS, per germline. The CDR3 is 12 amino acids. The CDR3 coding sequence is TGTGCCAGCAAGGGGTCGGCGGGAGAAGCTTTCTTT. Amino acids: CASKGSAGEAFF.

The chain links TRBV7-2 to TRBJ2-7, with D tentatively TRBD1 (6 bases). The V end lost 2 bases, the J end lost 3 bases, and 11 bases lay between the germline ends. Germline V gives CDR1 SGHTA, CDR2 FQGNSA. This CDR3 has 14 residues. CDR3 residues: CASSLIGQNYEQYF. The DNA of the CDR3 is TGTGCCAGCAGCTTAATAGGACAGAACTACGAGCAGTACTTC.

This clonotype has a count of ten or more. This chain links TRBV18 with TRBJ2-3; TRBD2 aligns across 11 bases. Germline V gives CDR1 KGHSH, CDR2 LQKENI. The CDR3 runs to 16 residues. V lost 1 base to trimming and J lost 2 bases; unmatched junction nucleotides: 2. The CDR3 nucleotides are TGTGCCAGCTCACCACTGACTAGCGGGAACACAGATACGCAGTATTTT. Translation: CASSPLTSGNTDTQYF.

The rearrangement uses TRBV7-3 and TRBJ2-6; 7 bases are a match to TRBD2. CDR1 is SGHTA and CDR2 is FQGTGA in the germline V gene. V shed 3 bases and J 0 bases; nucleotides not matched to a gene: 5. The CDR3 runs 17 residues. This CDR3 reads CASSFPGGDSGANVLTF. The DNA for the CDR3 is TGTGCCAGCAGCTTCCCGGGGGGAGACTCTGGGGCCAACGTCCTGACTTTC.

This rearrangement joins TRBV20-1 to TRBJ2-1, with TRBD1 matching 9 bases. The CDR3 contains 16 residues. With 0 bases clipped from V and 4 bases from J, the junction kept 7 bases outside the gene matches. Germline-derived CDR1 and CDR2 are DFQATT and SNEGSKA (reference sequence). CDR3 sequence reads: CSARDRGTGFYNEQFF. The CDR3 coding sequence is TGCAGTGCTAGAGATCGTGGGACAGGGTTTTACAATGAGCAGTTCTTC.

This clonotype was counted only a few times. This chain connects TRBV12-5 to TRBJ2-3, with D perhaps matching TRBD2 (7 bases). CDR3 length: 13 amino acids. V shed 6 bases and J shed 3 bases, with 10 bases lying between them. Looked up from germline, CDR1 is LGHNT and CDR2 is FRNRAP. CDR3 DNA: TGTGCTAGTGGACAGGGAGGGACAGATACGCAGTATTTT. Its protein is CASGQGGTDTQYF.

The chain recombines TRBV6-1 with TRBJ2-7; no clear D. CDR1 is MNHNS and CDR2 is SASEGT in the germline V gene. V was clipped by 10 bases and J by 3 bases, with 13 bases between them. CDR3 length: 12 amino acids. CDR3 DNA: TGTGCCATCTCAGAGGCTTACTACGAGCAGTACTTC. Its translation: CAISEAYYEQYF.

The rearrangement uses TRBV9 and TRBJ2-1; 10 bases are shared with TRBD2. The CDR3 totals 20 residues. Germline-derived CDR1 and CDR2 are SGDLS and YYNGEE. V was pared by 4 bases and J by 5 bases, with 21 bases of the junction left unmatched. CDR3 coding DNA: TGTGCCAGCAGCTCCCCCAAGGGGGTAGCGGGAGGTGTTTGGGACAATGAGCAGTTCTTC. It specifies CASSSPKGVAGGVWDNEQFF.

The chain employs TRBV7-2 and TRBJ2-1; D perhaps matches TRBD2 (5 bases). Per germline, CDR1 SGHTA and CDR2 FQGNSA. The V end lost 2 bases, the J end lost 12 bases, and 14 bases lay between the germline ends. This CDR3 contains 13 residues. CDR3 nucleotide sequence: TGTGCCAGCAGCTTACGGGAAACTAACCGGCAGTTCTTC. Residues: CASSLRETNRQFF.

With respect to this clonotype: A much larger clonotype is one base distant, so this may be a read error. The chain recombines TRBV12-3 or TRBV12-4 with TRBJ2-7, with 14 bases that match TRBD2. V was clipped by 1 base and J by 7 bases; unmatched bases: 9. CDR3 length equals 17 residues. The CDR3 sequence is CASSLGGTSGRGNEQYF. CDR3 nucleotides: TGTGCCAGCAGTTTAGGGGGGACTAGCGGGAGAGGGAATGAGCAGTACTTC.

The chain has TRBV20-1 and TRBJ2-4, with TRBD2 identical over 7 bases. The J call could be wrong; TRBJ2-7 is a better fit for the DNA end. This CDR3 has 14 amino acids. Per the germline V gene, CDR1 is DFQATT and CDR2 is SNEGSKA (reference sequence). The CDR3 DNA sequence: TGCAGTGCTAGAATCCGCCGAGGGGAGGGCGAGCAGTACTTC. Its protein product is CSARIRRGEGEQYF.

The rearrangement joins TRBV6-2 or TRBV6-3 to TRBJ2-1; 11 positions agree with TRBD2. The CDR3 is 12 residues long. In germline, CDR1 is MNHEY, CDR2 SVGEGT. J was trimmed by 15 bases and V by 6 bases; bases with no gene match: 7. The CDR3 sequence is CASSLSGRGPFF. CDR3 DNA: TGTGCCAGCAGCCTTAGCGGGAGGGGGCCGTTCTTC.

This sequence joins TRBV19 and TRBJ2-3; D is perhaps TRBD2 (6 bases). The V and J ends lost 4 bases and 1 base respectively, with 15 bases between them. The CDR3 extends over 16 amino acids. Germline CDR1 reads LNHDA; CDR2 reads SQIVND (reference sequence). CDR3 sequence: CASSTASVGGTDTQYF. CDR3 nucleotides: TGTGCCAGTAGTACTGCTAGCGTTGGGGGCACAGATACGCAGTATTTT.

The chain is built from TRBV29-1 and TRBJ2-4; 7 nucleotides align to TRBD1. The germline V gene encodes CDR1 SQVTM and CDR2 ANQGSEA. The CDR3 spans 12 residues. With 6 bases clipped from V and 5 bases from J, the junction kept 4 bases outside the gene matches. The CDR3 is CSVHDRENIQYF. CDR3 nucleotides: TGCAGCGTCCACGACAGGGAAAACATTCAGTACTTC.

The chain joins TRBV5-1 to TRBJ2-3, with 8 bases lining up with TRBD1. Germline V gives CDR1 SGHRS, CDR2 YFSETQ. V shed 4 bases and J 4 bases; nucleotides not matched to a gene: 5. CDR3 length: 14 amino acids. In DNA form, the CDR3 reads TGCGCCAGCAGCGACGACAGGGGTGCAGATACGCAGTATTTT. Translation gives CASSDDRGADTQYF.

The chain employs TRBV28 and TRBJ2-1; D is possibly TRBD1 or TRBD2 (5 bases each). V was pared by 5 bases and J by 3 bases, with 17 bases between. Looked up from germline, CDR1 is MDHEN and CDR2 is SYDVKM. CDR3 length: 16 residues. In DNA form, the CDR3 reads TGTGCCAGCAGTGAACCCAGGACTGGGGGCTACAATGAGCAGTTCTTC. This codes for CASSEPRTGGYNEQFF.